This TCR beta chain was captured in a study of T cell responses to AZD1222 COVID-19 vaccine. The CDR3 loop spans 15 amino acids. The germline V gene has CDR1 SGHTA and CDR2 FQGNSA. V trimming: 5 bases; J trimming: 2 bases; junction bases outside the gene matches: 4. Sequenced by immunoSEQ multiplex PCR; TCRdb stores in-frame clones only, minus some. The data contain some 130,000 clones, 90% of them singletons. Study findings and constraints: There were vaccine-associated CD4 TCRs across spike, dominant at 160-218 and 743-854.

As concerns this clone: Antigen specificity is unknown.

This clonotype was sampled from an adult in good health. The chain joins TRBV7-2 to TRBJ2-7, with TRBD2 matching over 12 bases. The specimen comprised peripheral blood, sampled on day 0 of AZD1222 vaccination. The CDR3 is CASSTGLAGPYEQYF. The CDR3, as DNA: TGTGCCAGCAGCACCGGACTAGCGGGGCCCTACGAGCAGTACTTC. The variable domain in full, completed from reference TRBV7-2 and TRBJ2-7, reads GAGVSQSPSNKVTEKGKDVELRCDPISGHTALYWYRQSLGQGLEFLIYFQGNSAPDKSGLPSDRFSAERTGGSVSTLTIQRTQQEDSAVYLCASSTGLAGPYEQYFGPGTRLTVT.